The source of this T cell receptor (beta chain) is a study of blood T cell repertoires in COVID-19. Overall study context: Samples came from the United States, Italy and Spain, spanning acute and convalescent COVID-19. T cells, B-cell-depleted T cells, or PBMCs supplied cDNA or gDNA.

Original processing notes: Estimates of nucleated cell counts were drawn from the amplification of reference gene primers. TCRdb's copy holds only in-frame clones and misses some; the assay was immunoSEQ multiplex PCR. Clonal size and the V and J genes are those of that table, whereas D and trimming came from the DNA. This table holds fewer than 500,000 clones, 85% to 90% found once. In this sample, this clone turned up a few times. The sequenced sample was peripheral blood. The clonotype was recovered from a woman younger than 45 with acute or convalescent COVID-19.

CDR3 nucleotide sequence: TGTGCCAGCAGTCGCCTAAGTCCCGGGGAGCTGTTTTTT. It encodes CASSRLSPGELFF. The chain has TRBV6-5 and TRBJ2-2; unclear D gene. Per the germline V gene, CDR1 is MNHEY and CDR2 is SVGAGI. This CDR3 spans 13 amino acids. The V end lost 5 bases, the J end lost 6 bases, and 10 bases lay between the germline ends.